The rows below give T cell receptor beta chains drawn from one sample of a study of blood T cell repertoires in COVID-19. Sequencing was performed with immunoSEQ multiplex PCR; in TCRdb, only in-frame clones are kept and a portion is missing. The sample contains 250,000 to 400,000 clones, roughly nine tenths of which appear only once. Sequencing used PBMCs or T cells enriched from blood (not recorded which). Receptors were obtained from a man aged 55 to 70 who had recovered from COVID-19. Both conserved end residues are part of each CDR3. D genes are given only for firm matches. For some rows the clone size is stated as once, few or many, or as a class when expanded; others skip it.

d_gene: TRBD1; abundance: .; v_gene: TRBV18; j_gene: TRBJ1-5; len: 16; CDR3aa: CASSLLGQGGNQPQHF; CDR3nt: TGTGCCAGCTCACTGCTGGGCCAGGGGGGCAATCAGCCCCAGCATTTT
d_gene: .; abundance: .; v_gene: TRBV4-3; j_gene: TRBJ1-4; len: 16; CDR3aa: CASSQDLPRGNEKLFF; CDR3nt: TGCGCCAGCAGCCAAGATCTCCCCAGGGGAAATGAAAAACTGTTTTTT
d_gene: .; abundance: .; v_gene: TRBV24-1; j_gene: TRBJ1-2; len: 13; CDR3aa: CATSDFKGLSYTF; CDR3nt: TGTGCCACCAGTGATTTCAAGGGGTTGAGCTACACCTTC
d_gene: .; abundance: .; v_gene: TRBV2; j_gene: TRBJ2-7; len: 15; CDR3aa: CASSTWRGSPLEQYF; CDR3nt: TGTGCCAGCAGTACCTGGAGGGGAAGCCCCCTCGAGCAGTACTTC
d_gene: TRBD1; abundance: .; v_gene: TRBV6-6; j_gene: TRBJ1-2; len: 15; CDR3aa: CASSPPGQGAKGYTF; CDR3nt: TGTGCCAGCAGTCCCCCGGGACAGGGGGCCAAGGGCTACACCTTC
d_gene: .; abundance: .; v_gene: TRBV27; j_gene: TRBJ1-1; len: 16; CDR3aa: CAHEIKTDLMNTEAFF; CDR3nt: TGTGCCCACGAGATAAAAACAGATCTAATGAACACTGAAGCTTTCTTT
d_gene: TRBD1; abundance: .; v_gene: TRBV27; j_gene: TRBJ2-1; len: 16; CDR3aa: CASSRARTGEGNEQFF; CDR3nt: TGTGCCAGCAGCCGAGCCCGGACAGGGGAGGGCAATGAGCAGTTCTTC
d_gene: .; abundance: .; v_gene: TRBV9; j_gene: TRBJ1-4; len: 16; CDR3aa: CASSVEGQGRNEKLFF; CDR3nt: TGTGCCAGCAGCGTAGAGGGGCAGGGGAGAAATGAAAAACTGTTTTTT
d_gene: .; abundance: .; v_gene: TRBV21-1; j_gene: TRBJ2-3; len: 16; CDR3aa: CASRNTDRVSWDTQYF; CDR3nt: TGTGCCAGCAGAAATACGGACAGGGTTTCGTGGGATACGCAGTATTTT
d_gene: TRBD1; abundance: .; v_gene: TRBV7-2; j_gene: TRBJ2-7; len: 16; CDR3aa: CASSLELGQGAYEQYF; CDR3nt: TGTGCCAGCAGCTTAGAATTGGGACAGGGGGCTTACGAGCAGTACTTC
d_gene: .; abundance: .; v_gene: TRBV29-1; j_gene: TRBJ1-3; len: 11; CDR3aa: CRGGAGNTIYF; CDR3nt: TGCAGAGGGGGTGCGGGAAACACCATATATTTT
d_gene: .; abundance: few; v_gene: TRBV7-2; j_gene: TRBJ2-1; len: 17; CDR3aa: CASSLAPAKVRGNEQFF; CDR3nt: TGTGCCAGCAGCTTAGCGCCGGCGAAAGTCAGGGGCAATGAGCAGTTCTTC
d_gene: .; abundance: .; v_gene: TRBV5-8; j_gene: TRBJ1-4; len: 16; CDR3aa: CASSIRDTRTNEKLFF; CDR3nt: TGTGCCAGCAGCATCCGGGACACCCGTACTAATGAAAAACTGTTTTTT
d_gene: TRBD1; abundance: .; v_gene: TRBV6-1; j_gene: TRBJ1-1; len: 13; CDR3aa: CASSDNRGPEAFF; CDR3nt: TGTGCCAGCAGTGATAACAGGGGCCCTGAAGCTTTCTTT
d_gene: .; abundance: .; v_gene: TRBV6-1; j_gene: TRBJ1-2; len: 14; CDR3aa: CASSEGGLRAGYTF; CDR3nt: TGTGCCAGCAGTGAAGGCGGGCTAAGGGCTGGCTACACCTTC
d_gene: .; abundance: .; v_gene: TRBV27; j_gene: TRBJ1-6; len: 15; CDR3aa: CASSTGSSYNSPLHF; CDR3nt: TGTGCCAGCAGCACAGGGAGCTCCTATAATTCACCCCTCCACTTT
d_gene: .; abundance: .; v_gene: TRBV7-2; j_gene: TRBJ2-3; len: 17; CDR3aa: CASSLGLAGGSTDTQYF; CDR3nt: TGTGCCAGCAGCTTAGGACTCGCGGGCGGAAGCACAGATACGCAGTATTTT
d_gene: .; abundance: once; v_gene: TRBV12-3/TRBV12-4; j_gene: TRBJ1-6; len: 12; CDR3aa: CATKRGNSPLHF; CDR3nt: TGTGCCACTAAAAGGGGGAATTCACCCCTCCACTTT
d_gene: .; abundance: .; v_gene: TRBV5-5; j_gene: TRBJ1-5; len: 14; CDR3aa: CASSPQASGGPQHF; CDR3nt: TGTGCCAGCAGCCCACAGGCGTCTGGCGGGCCCCAGCATTTT
d_gene: .; abundance: once; v_gene: TRBV30; j_gene: TRBJ1-1; len: 12; CDR3aa: CAWSRTNTEAFF; CDR3nt: TGTGCCTGGAGCAGGACAAACACTGAAGCTTTCTTT
d_gene: .; abundance: .; v_gene: TRBV30; j_gene: TRBJ2-2; len: 15; CDR3aa: CAWTSQGGNTGELFF; CDR3nt: TGTGCCTGGACTTCGCAGGGCGGCAACACCGGGGAGCTGTTTTTT
d_gene: .; abundance: .; v_gene: TRBV19; j_gene: TRBJ1-3; len: 16; CDR3aa: CASSLGDTASGNTIYF; CDR3nt: TGTGCCAGTAGCTTGGGGGACACTGCCTCTGGAAACACCATATATTTT
d_gene: .; abundance: .; v_gene: TRBV29-1; j_gene: TRBJ2-5; len: 13; CDR3aa: CSVKTDTQETQYF; CDR3nt: TGCAGCGTTAAGACAGATACTCAAGAGACCCAGTACTTC
d_gene: .; abundance: .; v_gene: TRBV6-5; j_gene: TRBJ1-6; len: 15; CDR3aa: CASSRTQGYNSPLHF; CDR3nt: TGTGCCAGCAGTCGCACACAGGGTTATAATTCACCCCTCCACTTT
d_gene: .; abundance: .; v_gene: TRBV20-1; j_gene: TRBJ2-7; len: 11; CDR3aa: CSAAESYEQYF; CDR3nt: TGCAGTGCGGCGGAGAGCTACGAGCAGTACTTC
d_gene: .; abundance: .; v_gene: TRBV4-3; j_gene: TRBJ1-1; len: 17; CDR3aa: CASSQDHKGRTNTEAFF; CDR3nt: TGCGCCAGCAGCCAAGATCACAAGGGGCGGACGAACACTGAAGCTTTCTTT
d_gene: .; abundance: .; v_gene: TRBV5-5; j_gene: TRBJ1-5; len: 15; CDR3aa: CASSQQPYSNQPQHF; CDR3nt: TGTGCCAGCAGCCAACAGCCCTATAGCAATCAGCCCCAGCATTTT
d_gene: .; abundance: once; v_gene: TRBV19; j_gene: TRBJ1-3; len: 14; CDR3aa: CAARQTHSGNTIYF; CDR3nt: TGTGCTGCAAGACAGACCCACTCTGGAAACACCATATATTTT
d_gene: .; abundance: .; v_gene: TRBV2; j_gene: TRBJ1-2; len: 14; CDR3aa: CASNPAGPGYGYTF; CDR3nt: TGTGCCAGCAACCCCGCGGGCCCCGGCTATGGCTACACCTTC
d_gene: .; abundance: .; v_gene: TRBV7-9; j_gene: TRBJ1-2; len: 15; CDR3aa: CASSPSKKRVYGYTF; CDR3nt: TGTGCCAGCAGCCCCAGCAAAAAACGGGTTTATGGCTACACCTTC
d_gene: .; abundance: once; v_gene: TRBV5-1; j_gene: TRBJ1-2; len: 15; CDR3aa: CASSEGGWPGYGYTF; CDR3nt: TGCGCCAGCAGCGAGGGAGGGTGGCCGGGGTATGGCTACACCTTC
d_gene: TRBD2; abundance: .; v_gene: TRBV3-1/TRBV3-2; j_gene: TRBJ2-1; len: 14; CDR3aa: CASSLSGRGLEQFF; CDR3nt: TGTGCCAGCAGCCTTAGCGGGAGGGGACTGGAGCAGTTCTTC
d_gene: .; abundance: .; v_gene: TRBV10-1; j_gene: TRBJ2-1; len: 17; CDR3aa: CASSEEPGVSGDNEQFF; CDR3nt: TGCGCCAGCAGTGAGGAGCCTGGGGTGTCGGGGGACAATGAGCAGTTCTTC
d_gene: .; abundance: .; v_gene: TRBV30; j_gene: TRBJ2-1; len: 14; CDR3aa: CAWTRTVDVYEQFF; CDR3nt: TGTGCCTGGACTCGGACAGTTGATGTATATGAGCAGTTCTTC
d_gene: .; abundance: .; v_gene: TRBV12-3/TRBV12-4; j_gene: TRBJ1-1; len: 13; CDR3aa: CASTLGGVTEAFF; CDR3nt: TGTGCCAGCACCCTCGGGGGTGTAACTGAAGCTTTCTTT
d_gene: TRBD1; abundance: .; v_gene: TRBV2; j_gene: TRBJ1-4; len: 15; CDR3aa: CASSTDRGSGEKLFF; CDR3nt: TGTGCCAGCAGTACCGACAGGGGGTCTGGTGAAAAACTGTTTTTT
d_gene: .; abundance: .; v_gene: TRBV12-3/TRBV12-4; j_gene: TRBJ2-7; len: 12; CDR3aa: CASSNGVHEQYF; CDR3nt: TGTGCCAGCTCGAACGGTGTCCACGAGCAGTACTTC
d_gene: TRBD1; abundance: once; v_gene: TRBV2; j_gene: TRBJ1-1; len: 16; CDR3aa: CASGRGTGGFWTEAFF; CDR3nt: TGTGCCAGCGGCAGGGGGACAGGGGGCTTTTGGACTGAAGCTTTCTTT
d_gene: .; abundance: .; v_gene: TRBV7-6; j_gene: TRBJ1-2; len: 14; CDR3aa: CASSLIISFYGYTF; CDR3nt: TGTGCCAGCAGCTTAATAATCTCGTTCTATGGCTACACCTTC
d_gene: .; abundance: .; v_gene: TRBV6-5; j_gene: TRBJ2-7; len: 12; CDR3aa: CASPRWSYEQYF; CDR3nt: TGTGCCAGCCCCAGGTGGTCCTACGAGCAGTACTTC
d_gene: .; abundance: .; v_gene: TRBV7-2; j_gene: TRBJ1-6; len: 16; CDR3aa: CASSYQGGRVDSPLHF; CDR3nt: TGTGCCAGCAGCTACCAGGGAGGTAGGGTAGATTCACCCCTCCACTTT
d_gene: TRBD2; abundance: .; v_gene: TRBV2; j_gene: TRBJ2-7; len: 13; CDR3aa: CASSTSGTNEQYF; CDR3nt: TGTGCCAGCAGTACTAGCGGGACCAACGAGCAGTACTTC
d_gene: .; abundance: .; v_gene: TRBV27; j_gene: TRBJ1-1; len: 13; CDR3aa: CASSLSGGHEAFF; CDR3nt: TGTGCCAGCAGTTTAAGTGGGGGCCATGAAGCTTTCTTT
d_gene: .; abundance: once; v_gene: TRBV18; j_gene: TRBJ2-3; len: 17; CDR3aa: CASSPRDNRVSTDTQYF; CDR3nt: TGTGCCAGCTCACCACGAGATAACAGGGTCAGCACAGATACGCAGTATTTT
d_gene: TRBD1; abundance: once; v_gene: TRBV7-9; j_gene: TRBJ2-7; len: 14; CDR3aa: CASSFDRGYYEQYF; CDR3nt: TGTGCCAGCAGCTTTGACAGGGGATACTACGAGCAGTACTTC
d_gene: TRBD1; abundance: .; v_gene: TRBV6-5; j_gene: TRBJ1-2; len: 15; CDR3aa: CASSKTGTAVYGYTF; CDR3nt: TGTGCCAGCAGTAAAACCGGGACAGCAGTCTATGGCTACACCTTC
d_gene: TRBD1; abundance: .; v_gene: TRBV4-3; j_gene: TRBJ2-1; len: 17; CDR3aa: CASSRGTGQHGNNEQFF; CDR3nt: TGCGCCAGCAGCCGGGGGACAGGCCAACACGGTAACAATGAGCAGTTCTTC
d_gene: .; abundance: once; v_gene: TRBV10-3; j_gene: TRBJ2-1; len: 11; CDR3aa: CAIAEINEQFF; CDR3nt: TGTGCCATCGCCGAGATCAATGAGCAGTTCTTC
d_gene: .; abundance: .; v_gene: TRBV30; j_gene: TRBJ1-1; len: 13; CDR3aa: CAWSKTPNTEAFF; CDR3nt: TGTGCCTGGAGCAAGACACCGAACACTGAAGCTTTCTTT
d_gene: TRBD1; abundance: .; v_gene: TRBV7-3; j_gene: TRBJ1-6; len: 14; CDR3aa: CASSSTGGGSPLHF; CDR3nt: TGTGCCAGCAGCTCTACAGGGGGCGGGTCACCCCTCCACTTT